A single sample is the source of the 6 T cell receptor beta chains below, sequenced in a study of blood T cell repertoires in COVID-19. Sequencing used immunoSEQ multiplex PCR; TCRdb keeps in-frame clones, though not all of them. The sample includes about 480,000 clones, 88% of them seen just once. Sequenced input: PBMCs or T cells enriched from blood (not recorded which). All receptors derive from a woman aged 55-70 years who had recovered from COVID-19.

This chain joins TRBV7-9 and TRBJ1-4, with TRBD1 matching over 7 bases. Trimming took 3 bases from V and 8 from J; bases not matched to a gene: 3. Germline CDR1 and CDR2: SEHNR and FQNEAQ (reference sequence). The CDR3 consists of 13 residues. The CDR3 nucleotides are TGTGCCAGCAGCTTGGGGACAGTCGAAAAACTGTTTTTT. Amino acid sequence: CASSLGTVEKLFF.

This clone was seen a few times. The genes are TRBV5-1 and TRBJ1-6; 7 positions agree with TRBD1. Germline trimming cut 4 bases from V and 6 bases from J; bases unmatched to any gene: 7. CDR1 SGHRS and CDR2 YFSETQ come from the germline V gene. The CDR3 covers 15 residues. The CDR3 protein is CASSDGDRFNSPLHF. The CDR3 region has the DNA TGCGCCAGCAGCGACGGGGACAGATTTAATTCACCCCTCCACTTT.

J is TRBJ2-5 and V is TRBV7-2; D may be TRBD2 (5 bases). This CDR3 has 16 amino acids. Trimming removed 1 base from V and 4 bases from J, with 16 bases in between. Germline values: CDR1 SGHTA, CDR2 FQGNSA. CDR3 protein: CASSLVGLAILETQYF. The CDR3 DNA follows: TGTGCCAGCAGCTTAGTAGGTCTAGCCATCCTAGAGACCCAGTACTTC.

V is TRBV5-6 and J is TRBJ2-7; possible D gene TRBD2, 5 bases. This CDR3 has 14 amino acids. The ends were cut back, 2 bases at V and 2 bases at J, with 11 bases in the middle. Germline V gene data show CDR1 as SGHDT and CDR2 as YYEEEE. CDR3 in amino acids: CASSFKRGPYEQYF. CDR3 nucleotide sequence: TGTGCCAGCAGCTTTAAAAGAGGGCCCTACGAGCAGTACTTC. The full variable domain, rest sourced from reference TRBV5-6 and TRBJ2-7, is DAGVTQSPTHLIKTRGQQVTLRCSPKSGHDTVSWYQQALGQGPQFIFQYYEEEERQRGNFPDRFSGHQFPNYSSELNVNALLLGDSALYLCASSFKRGPYEQYFGPGTRLTVT.

This clone was seen just once. The V gene is TRBV30, the J gene TRBJ2-1; D may be TRBD1 (6 bases). Germline V gene lookup returns CDR1 GTSNPN and CDR2 SVGIG (reference sequence). Trimming stripped 3 bases from V and 4 bases from J, with 10 bases between. The CDR3 has 13 amino acids. CDR3 protein: CAWSIGQYNEQFF. The CDR3 DNA follows: TGTGCCTGGAGCATAGGACAGTACAATGAGCAGTTCTTC.

The chain has TRBV5-1 and TRBJ1-1; tentatively, D is TRBD1 (5 bases). The V and J ends lost 3 bases and 8 bases respectively, with 14 bases between them. This CDR3 contains 13 residues. Germline V lookup: CDR1 SGHRS, CDR2 YFSETQ. CDR3 coding DNA: TGCGCCAGCAGCTCGCTTGGGGACTTCGAAGCTTTCTTT. Translated: CASSSLGDFEAFF. The full variable domain, completed using reference TRBV5-1 and TRBJ1-1, is KAGVTQTPRYLIKTRGQQVTLSCSPISGHRSVSWYQQTPGQGLQFLFEYFSETQRNKGNFPGRFSGRQFSNSRSEMNVSTLELGDSALYLCASSSLGDFEAFFGQGTRLTVV.